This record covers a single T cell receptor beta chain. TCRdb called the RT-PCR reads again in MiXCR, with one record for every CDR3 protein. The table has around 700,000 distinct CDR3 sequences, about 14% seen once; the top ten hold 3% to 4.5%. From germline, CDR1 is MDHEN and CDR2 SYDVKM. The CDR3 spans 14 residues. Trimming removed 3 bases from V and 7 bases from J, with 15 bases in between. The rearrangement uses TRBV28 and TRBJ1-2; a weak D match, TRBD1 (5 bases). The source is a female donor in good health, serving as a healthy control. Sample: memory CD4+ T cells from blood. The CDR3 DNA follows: TGTGCCAGCAGTTTCAGCAGTCGGGGCATTGGCTACACCTTC. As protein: CASSFSSRGIGYTF.